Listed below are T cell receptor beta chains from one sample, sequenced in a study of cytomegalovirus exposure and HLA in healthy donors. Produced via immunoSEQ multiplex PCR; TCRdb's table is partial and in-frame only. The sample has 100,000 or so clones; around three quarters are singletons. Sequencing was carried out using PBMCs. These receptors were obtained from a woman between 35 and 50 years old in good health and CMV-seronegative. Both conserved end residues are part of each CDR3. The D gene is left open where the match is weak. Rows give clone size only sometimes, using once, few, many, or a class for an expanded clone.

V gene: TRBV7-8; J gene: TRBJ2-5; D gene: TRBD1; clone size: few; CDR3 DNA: TGTGCCAGCAGCCGGGGACAGGGGGCGTTGTCTCAAGAGACCCAGTACTTC; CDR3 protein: CASSRGQGALSQETQYF
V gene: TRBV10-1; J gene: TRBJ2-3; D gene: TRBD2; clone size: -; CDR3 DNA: TGCGCCAGCAGCCCCACGGTAGCGGGGGGGCAAGATACGCAGTATTTT; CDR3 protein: CASSPTVAGGQDTQYF
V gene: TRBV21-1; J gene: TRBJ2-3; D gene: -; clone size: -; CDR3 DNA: TGTGCCAGGCGACTAGCGGGAGGCCTCAGCGGGGTCACAGATACGCAGTATTTT; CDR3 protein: CARRLAGGLSGVTDTQYF
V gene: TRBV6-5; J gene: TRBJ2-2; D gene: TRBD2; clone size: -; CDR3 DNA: TGTGCCAGCATGAGAGGACTAGAATCCGGGGAGCTGTTTTTT; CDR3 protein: CASMRGLESGELFF
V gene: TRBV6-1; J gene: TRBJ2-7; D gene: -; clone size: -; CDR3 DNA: TGTGCCAGCAGTGAAATGTACGGCTCCTACGAGCAGTACTTC; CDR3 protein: CASSEMYGSYEQYF
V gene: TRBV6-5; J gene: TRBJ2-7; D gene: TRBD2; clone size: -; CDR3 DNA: TGTGCCAGCAGTTGGTTAGCGGGAGGGAGCTCCTACGAGCAGTACTTC; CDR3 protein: CASSWLAGGSSYEQYF
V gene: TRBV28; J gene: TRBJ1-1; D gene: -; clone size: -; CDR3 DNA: TGTGCCAGCAGACTCACAGGGATGAACACTGAAGCTTTCTTT; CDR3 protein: CASRLTGMNTEAFF
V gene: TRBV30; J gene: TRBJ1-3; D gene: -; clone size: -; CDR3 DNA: TGTGCCTGGAGCGTTACATCTGGAAACACCATATATTTT; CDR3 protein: CAWSVTSGNTIYF
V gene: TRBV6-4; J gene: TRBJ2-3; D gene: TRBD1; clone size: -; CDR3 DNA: TGTGCCAGCGCTGCAGGGGGTTATACAGATACGCAGTATTTT; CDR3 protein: CASAAGGYTDTQYF
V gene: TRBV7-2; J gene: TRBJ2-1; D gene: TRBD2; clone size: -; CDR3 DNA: TGTGCCAGCAGTGCCGGGACTAGCGGGGGTATTGAGCAGTTCTTC; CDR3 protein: CASSAGTSGGIEQFF
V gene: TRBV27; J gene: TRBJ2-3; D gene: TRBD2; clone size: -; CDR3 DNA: TGTGCCAGCAGTTTGCAACCGGGACTAGTTGTGTATTTT; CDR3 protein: CASSLQPGLVVYF